This T cell receptor beta chain was found in a study of identifying expanded T cells in peripheral blood (dated by TCRdb to between 2018 and 2021). Context from the whole study: Technical replicates were generated by sequencing separate aliquots of the same genomic DNA pool, and four replicates were compared pairwise.

During the collection period, no immune events, such as infections, were documented for the healthy donors. Blood repertoires from healthy donors were used as a training cohort for calibrating time-dependent variance in a beta-binomial model of differential abundance of T-cell clones. The training cohort included around ten healthy donors, of whom 3 were female and 7 were male. On average the donors were around 45 years old, and their ages spanned roughly 29 to 64 years. Whole blood from each healthy donor was obtained from a commercial supplier and was collected at three time points roughly two weeks apart. Genomic DNA was extracted from unsorted whole blood for immunosequencing. The immunoSEQ Assay, which relies on bias-controlled multiplex PCR amplification of genomic DNA, was used to profile TCRbeta CDR3 regions. Per the authors' processing: The absolute abundance of each unique TCRbeta CDR3 region was quantified after sequences were collapsed and filtered. Differential abundance was tested with a binomial (Fisher-equivalent) model and with a beta-binomial model adding time-dependent variance fitted from healthy donors. Any clone with fewer than 5 combined templates was excluded, and a clone was called differentially abundant if its Benjamini-Hochberg FDR was below 0.01. Beta-binomial variance was modeled as a function of total template count across the two samples using the form v = (b*log(k)+a)^2. TCRdb obtained this table from immuneACCESS and retained in-frame rearrangements with V and J assigned. These tables miss some clones; where compared with another copy, unresolved V genes account for less than half of the shortfall, and the remainder is unexplained. The V and J calls and clone size come from that table; D and trimming were worked out from the DNA. For this sample there are fewer than 80,000 clones; over 80% appear just once. The ten largest clonotypes hold approximately 19% of the sample.

Overall study outcomes, separate from this receptor: The binomial model flagged approximately 1.2 differentially abundant clones between technical replicates, compared with about 17 over about 2 weeks and approximately 18 over four weeks. Across all healthy donors, variance in clone template counts between roughly 2-week samples was found to increase significantly with total template count. The authors expected that over much longer intervals, such as months to years, biological variance in healthy repertoires might increase even further. The beta-binomial model significantly reduced the number of clones called differentially abundant and the false-positive rate across all healthy-donor time intervals.

With respect to this clone: The antigen this receptor binds is unknown. Per-nucleotide qualities are absent, and no much larger clonotype sits a single base away. Other DNA variants within this sample encode the same CDR3.

The sample taken for sequencing was blood. This TCR came from a person aged 18-70 years in good health.

The DNA reads as follows: TGTGCCAGCAGCTTAGATGGAGGAAACTATGGCTACACCTTC. It translates as CASSLDGGNYGYTF. The chain uses TRBV7-2 and TRBJ1-2; the D gene lacks a confident call. Sequences SGHTA (CDR1) and FQGNSA (CDR2) are obtained from the germline V gene. Including cysteine and phenylalanine, the CDR3 has 14 amino acids. The DNA shown is the 42-base CDR3, in frame from base 1. Trimming takes 1 base from V and 2 bases from J, and the germline ends sit 8 bases apart.